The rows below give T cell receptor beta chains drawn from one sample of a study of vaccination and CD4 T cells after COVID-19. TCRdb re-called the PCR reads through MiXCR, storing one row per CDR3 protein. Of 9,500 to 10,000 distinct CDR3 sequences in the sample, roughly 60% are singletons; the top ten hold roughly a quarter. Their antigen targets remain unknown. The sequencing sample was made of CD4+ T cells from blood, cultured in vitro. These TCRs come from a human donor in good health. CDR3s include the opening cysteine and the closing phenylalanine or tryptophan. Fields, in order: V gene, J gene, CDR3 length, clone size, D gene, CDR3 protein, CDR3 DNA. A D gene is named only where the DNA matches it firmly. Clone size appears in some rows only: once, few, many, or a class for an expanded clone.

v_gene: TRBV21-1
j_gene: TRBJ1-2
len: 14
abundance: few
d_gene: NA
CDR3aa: CASSNRQGNYGYTF
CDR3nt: TGTGCCAGCAGCAACAGACAGGGTAACTATGGCTACACCTTC

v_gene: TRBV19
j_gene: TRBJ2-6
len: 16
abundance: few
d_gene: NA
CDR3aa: CASRTTSSSGANVLTF
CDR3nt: TGTGCCAGTAGGACGACCAGTTCCTCTGGGGCCAACGTCCTGACTTTC

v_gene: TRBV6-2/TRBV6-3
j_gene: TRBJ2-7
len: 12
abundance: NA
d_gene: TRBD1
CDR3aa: CASSGTDYEQYF
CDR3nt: TGTGCCAGCTCCGGGACAGACTACGAGCAGTACTTC

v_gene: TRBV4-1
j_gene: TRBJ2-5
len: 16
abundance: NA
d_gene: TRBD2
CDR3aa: CASSGRGDWTGETQYF
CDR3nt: TGCGCCAGCAGCGGACGGGGGGATTGGACGGGTGAGACCCAGTACTTC

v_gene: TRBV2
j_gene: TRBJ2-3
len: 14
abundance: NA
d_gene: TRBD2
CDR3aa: CASRLAGGKDTQYF
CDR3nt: TGTGCCAGCAGGCTAGCGGGGGGGAAAGATACGCAGTATTTT

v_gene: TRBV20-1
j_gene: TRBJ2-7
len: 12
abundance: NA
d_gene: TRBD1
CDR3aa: CSTGQGAHEPYF
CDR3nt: TGCAGCACTGGGCAGGGGGCGCACGAGCCGTACTTC

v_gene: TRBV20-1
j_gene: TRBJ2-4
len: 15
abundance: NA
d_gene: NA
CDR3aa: CSASMPLAGENIQYF
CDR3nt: TGCAGTGCTAGTATGCCCCTGGCCGGTGAAAACATTCAGTACTTC

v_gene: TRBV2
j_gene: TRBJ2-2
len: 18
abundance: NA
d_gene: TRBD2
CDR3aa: CASLQGLAGILSGGELFF
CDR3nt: TGTGCCAGCCTGCAGGGCCTAGCGGGAATTTTGTCCGGCGGGGAGCTGTTTTTT

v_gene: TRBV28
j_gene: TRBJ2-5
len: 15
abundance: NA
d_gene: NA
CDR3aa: CASSTYRDTQETQYF
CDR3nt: TGTGCCAGCAGTACATACCGGGACACCCAAGAGACCCAGTACTTC

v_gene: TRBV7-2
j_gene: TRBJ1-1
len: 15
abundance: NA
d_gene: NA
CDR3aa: CASTSGPGENTEAFF
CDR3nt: TGTGCCAGCACCTCCGGTCCAGGGGAGAACACTGAAGCTTTCTTT

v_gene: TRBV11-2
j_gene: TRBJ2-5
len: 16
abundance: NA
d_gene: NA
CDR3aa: CASSLGTPGTQETQYF
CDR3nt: TGTGCCAGCAGCTTAGGGACCCCGGGAACGCAAGAGACCCAGTACTTC

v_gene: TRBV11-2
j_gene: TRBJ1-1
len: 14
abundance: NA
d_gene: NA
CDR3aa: CASSSNRGRPEAFF
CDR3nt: TGTGCCAGCAGCTCGAATCGGGGAAGACCTGAAGCTTTCTTT

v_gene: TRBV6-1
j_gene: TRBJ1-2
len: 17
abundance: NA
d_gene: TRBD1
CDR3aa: CASRHRDREGDNYGYTF
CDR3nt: TGTGCCAGCAGACACCGGGACAGGGAGGGGGATAACTATGGCTACACCTTC

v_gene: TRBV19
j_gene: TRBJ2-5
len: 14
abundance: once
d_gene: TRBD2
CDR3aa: CASSTSGARETQYF
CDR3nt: TGTGCCAGTAGTACTAGCGGGGCCCGAGAGACCCAGTACTTC

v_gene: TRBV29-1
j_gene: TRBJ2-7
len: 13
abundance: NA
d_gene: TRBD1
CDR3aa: CSAKTGVSGEAYF
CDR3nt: TGCAGCGCCAAAACAGGGGTTTCAGGAGAAGCGTACTTC

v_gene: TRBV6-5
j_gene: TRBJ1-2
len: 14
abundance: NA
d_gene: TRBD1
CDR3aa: CASSYTGGRYGYTF
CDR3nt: TGTGCCAGCAGTTACACAGGGGGCCGATATGGCTACACCTTC

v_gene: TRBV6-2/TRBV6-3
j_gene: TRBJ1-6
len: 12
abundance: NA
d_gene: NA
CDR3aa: CASRTVTSPLHF
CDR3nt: TGTGCCAGCAGAACAGTTACCTCACCCCTCCACTTT

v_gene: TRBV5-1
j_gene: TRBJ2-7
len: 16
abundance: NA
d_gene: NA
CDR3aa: CTSSGQGGVGHYEQYF
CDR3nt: TGCACCAGCAGCGGGCAGGGGGGTGTTGGGCACTACGAGCAGTACTTC

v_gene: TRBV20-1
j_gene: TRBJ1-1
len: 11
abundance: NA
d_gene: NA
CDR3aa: CSAKGQLEAFF
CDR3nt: TGCAGTGCTAAGGGACAACTTGAAGCTTTCTTT

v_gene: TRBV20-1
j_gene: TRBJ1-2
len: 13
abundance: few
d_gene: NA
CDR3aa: CSATRTDLYGYTF
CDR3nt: TGCAGTGCTACCCGGACCGATTTATATGGCTACACCTTC

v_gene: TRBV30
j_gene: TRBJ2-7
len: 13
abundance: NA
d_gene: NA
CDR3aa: CAWTRDASYEQYF
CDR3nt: TGTGCCTGGACCCGGGACGCCTCCTACGAGCAGTACTTC

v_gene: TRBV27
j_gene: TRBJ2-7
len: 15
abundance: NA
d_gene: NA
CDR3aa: CASSLIGARPHEQYF
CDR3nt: TGTGCCAGCAGTTTAATCGGGGCCCGTCCCCACGAGCAGTACTTC

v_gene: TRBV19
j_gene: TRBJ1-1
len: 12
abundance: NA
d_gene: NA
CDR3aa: CASSISRLGAFF
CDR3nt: TGTGCCAGTAGTATATCGCGGTTAGGAGCTTTCTTT

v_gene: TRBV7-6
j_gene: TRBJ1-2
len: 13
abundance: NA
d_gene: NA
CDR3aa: CASSLALEYGYTF
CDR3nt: TGTGCCAGCAGCTTAGCGCTGGAATATGGCTACACCTTC

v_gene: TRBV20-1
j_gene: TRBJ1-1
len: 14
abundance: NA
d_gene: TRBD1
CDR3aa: CSAKKQGENTEAFF
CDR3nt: TGCAGTGCTAAGAAACAGGGGGAGAACACTGAAGCTTTCTTT

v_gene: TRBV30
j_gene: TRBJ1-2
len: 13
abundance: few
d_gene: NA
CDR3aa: CAWSLSQGYGYTF
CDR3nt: TGTGCCTGGAGTCTCTCACAGGGCTATGGCTACACCTTC

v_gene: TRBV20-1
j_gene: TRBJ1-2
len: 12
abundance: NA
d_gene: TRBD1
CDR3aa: CSVGQGNYGYTF
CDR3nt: TGCAGTGTCGGACAGGGAAACTATGGCTACACCTTC

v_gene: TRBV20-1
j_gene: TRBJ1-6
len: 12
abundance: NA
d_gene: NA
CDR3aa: CSASIRNSPLHF
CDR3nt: TGCAGTGCTAGTATCCGTAATTCACCCCTCCACTTT

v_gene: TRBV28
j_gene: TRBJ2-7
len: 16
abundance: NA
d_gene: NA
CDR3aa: CASSPDDRFLSYEQYF
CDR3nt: TGTGCCAGCAGTCCGGACGACAGGTTCCTCTCCTACGAGCAGTACTTC

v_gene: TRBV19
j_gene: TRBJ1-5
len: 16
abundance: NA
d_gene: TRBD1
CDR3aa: CASSIVPGQIGQPQHF
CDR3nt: TGTGCCAGTAGTATTGTCCCGGGACAGATCGGTCAGCCCCAGCATTTT

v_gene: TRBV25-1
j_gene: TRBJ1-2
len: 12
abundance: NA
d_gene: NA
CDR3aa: CASSGLGYGYTF
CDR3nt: TGTGCCAGCAGTGGTCTTGGCTATGGCTACACCTTC

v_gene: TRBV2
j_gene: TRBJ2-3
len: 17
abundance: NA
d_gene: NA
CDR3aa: CASSQGAGGIDTRSQYF
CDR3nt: TGTGCCAGCAGTCAGGGGGCGGGAGGGATTGATACGCGGTCGCAGTATTTT

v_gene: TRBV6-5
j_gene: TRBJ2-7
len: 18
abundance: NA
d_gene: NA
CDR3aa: CASSYSRLGTRVPYEQYF
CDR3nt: TGTGCCAGCAGTTATAGTCGGCTAGGGACGAGAGTTCCGTACGAGCAGTACTTC

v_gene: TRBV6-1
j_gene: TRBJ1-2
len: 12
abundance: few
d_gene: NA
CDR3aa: CASSNINYGYTF
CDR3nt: TGTGCCAGCAGCAATATTAACTATGGCTACACCTTC

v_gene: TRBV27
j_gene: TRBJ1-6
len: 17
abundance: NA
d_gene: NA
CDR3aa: CASTKSQGWGNNSPLHF
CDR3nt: TGTGCCAGCACTAAGTCACAGGGTTGGGGTAATAATTCACCCCTCCACTTT

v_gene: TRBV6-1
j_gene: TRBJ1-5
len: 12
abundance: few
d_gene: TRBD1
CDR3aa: CASGRTGKAQHF
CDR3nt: TGTGCCAGCGGGCGGACAGGGAAGGCCCAGCATTTT

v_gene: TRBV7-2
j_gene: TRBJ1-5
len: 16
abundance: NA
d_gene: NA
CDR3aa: CASSLEGSGGKQPQHF
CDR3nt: TGTGCCAGCAGCTTAGAAGGGTCGGGAGGGAAGCAGCCCCAGCATTTT

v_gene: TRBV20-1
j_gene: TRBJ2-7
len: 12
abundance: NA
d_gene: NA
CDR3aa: CSARGQSHEQYF
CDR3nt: TGCAGTGCTCGGGGCCAGTCCCACGAGCAGTACTTC

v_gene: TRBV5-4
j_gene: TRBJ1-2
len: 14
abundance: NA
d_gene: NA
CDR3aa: CASSLEMGQGGYTF
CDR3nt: TGTGCCAGCAGCTTGGAGATGGGGCAAGGAGGCTACACCTTC

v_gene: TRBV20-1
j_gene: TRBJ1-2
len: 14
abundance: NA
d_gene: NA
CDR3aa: CSAIPRTVGGGYTF
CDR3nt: TGCAGTGCTATTCCACGGACGGTGGGTGGTGGCTACACCTTC

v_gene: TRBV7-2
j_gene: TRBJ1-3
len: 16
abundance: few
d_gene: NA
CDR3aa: CASSLVPPGRGNTIYF
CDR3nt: TGTGCCAGCAGCTTAGTCCCCCCAGGGCGTGGAAACACCATATATTTT